This section outlines one TCR beta chain sequence together with its context. Its target is unknown. The sample is drawn from a study of shared clonotypes between healthy human individuals. Turning to the study itself: Each donor's CD8 memory used one plate, CD8 naive two, each CD4 subset three.

Donors comprised only Caucasian adults living in Nashville, Tennessee. In germline, CDR1 is LNHNV, CDR2 YYDKDF (reference sequence). The CDR3 length is 15 residues. Germline trimming cut 3 bases from V and 7 bases from J; bases unmatched to any gene: 8. Method: immunoSEQ multiplex PCR; TCRdb's copy keeps in-frame clones and lacks some. The sample consists of over 1.4 million clones, roughly 95% of them appearing once. Findings of the study overall: Clonotypes which were not shared had lower generation probabilities than clonotypes that all four donors shared. Several donors showed sharing of approximately 5% of naive CD4 clonotypes.

Sequenced sample: naive CD4+ T cells sorted from blood. Subset denoted: CD45RA+ positively selected. The TCR was taken from a man aged 30 to 39 in good health. The V and J genes are TRBV15 and TRBJ1-4, with 7 bases fitting TRBD1. In DNA, the CDR3 is TGTGCCACCAGCAGGGAGAGAGGGGGCTCTGAAAAACTGTTTTTT. It encodes CATSRERGGSEKLFF.